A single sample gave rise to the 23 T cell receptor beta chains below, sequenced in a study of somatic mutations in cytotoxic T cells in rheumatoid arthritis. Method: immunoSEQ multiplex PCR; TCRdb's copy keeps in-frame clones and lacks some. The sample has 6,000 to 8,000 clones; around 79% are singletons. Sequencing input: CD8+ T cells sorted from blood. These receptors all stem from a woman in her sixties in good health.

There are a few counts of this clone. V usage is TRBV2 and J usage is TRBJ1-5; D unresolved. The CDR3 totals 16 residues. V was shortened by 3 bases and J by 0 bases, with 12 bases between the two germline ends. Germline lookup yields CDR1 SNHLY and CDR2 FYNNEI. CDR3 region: CASSDRRGYSNQPQHF. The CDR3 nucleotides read TGTGCCAGCAGTGACCGACGGGGATATAGCAATCAGCCCCAGCATTTT.

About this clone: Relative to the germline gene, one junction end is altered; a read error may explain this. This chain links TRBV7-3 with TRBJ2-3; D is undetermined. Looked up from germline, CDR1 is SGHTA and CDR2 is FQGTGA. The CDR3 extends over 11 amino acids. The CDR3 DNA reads TGTGCCAGCAGCATAACAGATACGCAGTATTTT. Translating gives CASSITDTQYF.

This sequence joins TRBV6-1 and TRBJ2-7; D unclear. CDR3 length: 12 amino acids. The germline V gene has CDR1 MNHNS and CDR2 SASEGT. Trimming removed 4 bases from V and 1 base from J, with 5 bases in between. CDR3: CASSAYSYEQYF. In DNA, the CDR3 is TGTGCCAGCAGTGCCTATTCCTACGAGCAGTACTTC.

This CDR3 reads CAISESTGRYEQYF. The CDR3 DNA sequence: TGTGCCATCAGTGAATCGACAGGGCGCTACGAGCAGTACTTC. V and J are TRBV10-3 and TRBJ2-7; TRBD1 matches at 7 bases. V shed 3 bases and J 3 bases; nucleotides not matched to a gene: 5. The CDR3 runs to 14 residues. Germline V gene sequence: CDR1 ENHRY, CDR2 SYGVKD.

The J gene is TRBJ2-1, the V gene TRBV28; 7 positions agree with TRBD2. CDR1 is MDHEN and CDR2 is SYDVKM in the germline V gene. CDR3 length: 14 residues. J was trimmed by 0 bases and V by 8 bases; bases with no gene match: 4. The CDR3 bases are TGTGCCAGCGGGTCGGGGGGCTCCTACAATGAGCAGTTCTTC. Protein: CASGSGGSYNEQFF.

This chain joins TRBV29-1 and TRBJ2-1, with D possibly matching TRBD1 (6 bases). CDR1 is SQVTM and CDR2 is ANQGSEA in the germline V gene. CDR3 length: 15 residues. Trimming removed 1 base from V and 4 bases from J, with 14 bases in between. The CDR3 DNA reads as TGCAGCGTTGAAGGGAGGACAGAGATTTACAATGAGCAGTTCTTC. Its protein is CSVEGRTEIYNEQFF.

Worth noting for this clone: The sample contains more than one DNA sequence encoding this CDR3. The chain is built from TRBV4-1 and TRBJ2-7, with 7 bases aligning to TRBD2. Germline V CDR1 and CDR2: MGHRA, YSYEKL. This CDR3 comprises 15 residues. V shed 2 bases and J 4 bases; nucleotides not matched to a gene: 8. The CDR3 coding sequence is TGCGCCAGCAGCCAACCCCCTAGCGGTTCTTACGAGCAGTACTTC. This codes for CASSQPPSGSYEQYF.

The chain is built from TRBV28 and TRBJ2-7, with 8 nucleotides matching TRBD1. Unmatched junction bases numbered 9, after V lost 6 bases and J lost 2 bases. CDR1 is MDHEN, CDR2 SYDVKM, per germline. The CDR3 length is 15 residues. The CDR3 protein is CASSPPDRATYEQYF. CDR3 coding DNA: TGTGCCAGCAGCCCACCGGACAGGGCAACCTACGAGCAGTACTTC.

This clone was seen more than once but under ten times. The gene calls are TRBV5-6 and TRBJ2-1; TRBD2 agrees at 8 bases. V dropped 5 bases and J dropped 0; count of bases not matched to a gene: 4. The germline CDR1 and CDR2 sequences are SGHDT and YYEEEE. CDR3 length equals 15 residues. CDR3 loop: CASRPGGVSYNEQFF. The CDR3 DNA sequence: TGTGCCAGCAGGCCCGGGGGGGTCTCCTACAATGAGCAGTTCTTC. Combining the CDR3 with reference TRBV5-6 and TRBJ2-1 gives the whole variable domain DAGVTQSPTHLIKTRGQQVTLRCSPKSGHDTVSWYQQALGQGPQFIFQYYEEEERQRGNFPDRFSGHQFPNYSSELNVNALLLGDSALYLCASRPGGVSYNEQFFGPGTRLTVL.

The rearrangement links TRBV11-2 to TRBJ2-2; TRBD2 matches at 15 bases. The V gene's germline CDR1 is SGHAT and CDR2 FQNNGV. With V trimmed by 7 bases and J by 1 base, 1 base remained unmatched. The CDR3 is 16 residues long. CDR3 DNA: TGTGCCAGCATGGGACTAGCGGGAGGGAACACCGGGGAGCTGTTTTTT. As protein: CASMGLAGGNTGELFF.

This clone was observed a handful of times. The CDR3 nucleotides are TGTGCCAGCAGTTGGATGACCACAGGCGAGCAGTACTTC. Protein product: CASSWMTTGEQYF. The chain employs TRBV27 and TRBJ2-7; TRBD1 might be the D (5 bases). There are 13 residues in the CDR3. CDR1 and CDR2 (germline): MNHEY, SMNVEV (reference sequence). Trimming shortened V by 4 bases and J by 6 bases, and 13 bases separated the two germline ends.

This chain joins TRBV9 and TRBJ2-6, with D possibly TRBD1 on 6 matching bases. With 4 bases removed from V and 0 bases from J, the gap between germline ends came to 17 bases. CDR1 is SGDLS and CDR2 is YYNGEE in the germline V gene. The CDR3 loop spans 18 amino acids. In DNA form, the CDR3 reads TGTGCCAGCAGCCCGAGACAGGTCCTTAGCTCTGGGGCCAACGTCCTGACTTTC. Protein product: CASSPRQVLSSGANVLTF.

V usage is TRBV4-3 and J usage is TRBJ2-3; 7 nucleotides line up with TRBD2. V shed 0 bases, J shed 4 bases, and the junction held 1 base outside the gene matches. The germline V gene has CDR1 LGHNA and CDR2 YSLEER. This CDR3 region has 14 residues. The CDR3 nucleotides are TGCGCCAGCAGCCAAGAGGGGAGGGCAGATACGCAGTATTTT. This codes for CASSQEGRADTQYF.

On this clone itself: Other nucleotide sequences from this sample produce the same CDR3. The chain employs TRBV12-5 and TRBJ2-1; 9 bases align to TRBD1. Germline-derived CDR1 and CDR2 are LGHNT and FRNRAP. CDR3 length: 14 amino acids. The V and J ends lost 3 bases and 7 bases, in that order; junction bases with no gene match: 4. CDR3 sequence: CASGLGTGWNEQFF. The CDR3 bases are TGTGCTAGTGGTTTAGGGACAGGGTGGAATGAGCAGTTCTTC.

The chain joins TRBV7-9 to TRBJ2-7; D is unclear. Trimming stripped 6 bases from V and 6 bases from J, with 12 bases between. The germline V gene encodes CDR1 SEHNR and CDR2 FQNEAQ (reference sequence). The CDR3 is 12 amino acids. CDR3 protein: CASSRRLSEQYF. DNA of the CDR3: TGTGCCAGCAGTAGAAGACTCTCCGAGCAGTACTTC.

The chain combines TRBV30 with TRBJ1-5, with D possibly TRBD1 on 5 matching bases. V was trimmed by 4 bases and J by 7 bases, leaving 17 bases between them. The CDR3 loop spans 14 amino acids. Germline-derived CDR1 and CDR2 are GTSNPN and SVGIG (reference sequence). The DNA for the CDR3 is TGTGCCTGGACCTCCGGGACCGGGGGACAGCCCCAGCATTTT. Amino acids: CAWTSGTGGQPQHF.

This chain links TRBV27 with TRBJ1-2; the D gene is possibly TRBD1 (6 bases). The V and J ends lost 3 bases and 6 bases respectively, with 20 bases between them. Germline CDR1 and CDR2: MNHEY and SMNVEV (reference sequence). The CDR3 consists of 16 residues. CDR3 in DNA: TGTGCCAGCAGTTTCTTCGGGGGGCCTAGCGTTCATGGCTACACCTTC. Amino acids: CASSFFGGPSVHGYTF.

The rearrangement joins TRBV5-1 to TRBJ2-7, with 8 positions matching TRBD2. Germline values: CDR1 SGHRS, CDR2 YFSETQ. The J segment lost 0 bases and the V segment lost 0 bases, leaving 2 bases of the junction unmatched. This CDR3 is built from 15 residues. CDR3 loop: CASSLAGTSSYEQYF. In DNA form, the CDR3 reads TGCGCCAGCAGCTTGGCCGGGACTAGCTCCTACGAGCAGTACTTC.

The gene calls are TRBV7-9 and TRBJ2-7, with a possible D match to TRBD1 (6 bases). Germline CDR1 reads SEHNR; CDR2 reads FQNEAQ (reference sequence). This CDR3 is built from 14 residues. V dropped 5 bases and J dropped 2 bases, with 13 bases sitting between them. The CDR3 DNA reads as TGTGCCAGCAGCCGGACAGATTCAACCTACGAGCAGTACTTC. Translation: CASSRTDSTYEQYF.

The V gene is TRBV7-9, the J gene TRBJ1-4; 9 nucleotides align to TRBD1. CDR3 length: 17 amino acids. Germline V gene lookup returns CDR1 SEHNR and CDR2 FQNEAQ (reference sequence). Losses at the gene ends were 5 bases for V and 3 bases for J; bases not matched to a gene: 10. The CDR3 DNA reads TGTGCCAGCAGCCCAACCGGGACAGGGTCGTCTAATGAAAAACTGTTTTTT. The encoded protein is CASSPTGTGSSNEKLFF.

CDR3 loop: CASGLAGGRGGELFF. In nucleotides, the CDR3 is TGTGCCAGCGGACTAGCGGGAGGCAGGGGCGGGGAGCTGTTTTTT. V gene TRBV27 combines with J gene TRBJ2-2; 14 bases fit TRBD2. The CDR3 is 15 residues long. The J segment lost 7 bases and the V segment lost 8 bases, leaving 6 bases of the junction unmatched. Germline values: CDR1 MNHEY, CDR2 SMNVEV (reference sequence).

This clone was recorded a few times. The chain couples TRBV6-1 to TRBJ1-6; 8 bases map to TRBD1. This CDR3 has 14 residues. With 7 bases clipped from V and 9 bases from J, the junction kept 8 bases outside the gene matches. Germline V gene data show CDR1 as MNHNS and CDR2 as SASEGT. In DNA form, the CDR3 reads TGTGCCAGCACCGTAGACAGGGGAGGTTCACCCCTCCACTTT. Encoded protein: CASTVDRGGSPLHF.

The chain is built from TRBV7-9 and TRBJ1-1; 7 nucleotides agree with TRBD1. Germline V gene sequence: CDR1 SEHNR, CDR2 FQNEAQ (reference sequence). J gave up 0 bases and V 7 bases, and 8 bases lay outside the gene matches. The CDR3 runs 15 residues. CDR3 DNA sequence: TGTGCCAGCAACCCAACAGGGGCGATGAACACTGAAGCTTTCTTT. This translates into CASNPTGAMNTEAFF. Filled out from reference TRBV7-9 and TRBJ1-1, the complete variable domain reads DTGVSQNPRHKITKRGQNVTFRCDPISEHNRLYWYRQTLGQGPEFLTYFQNEAQLEKSRLLSDRFSAERPKGSFSTLEIQRTEQGDSAMYLCASNPTGAMNTEAFFGQGTRLTVV.